This T cell receptor (beta chain) was documented in a study of T cell clonotyping in hematopoietic cell transplantation (dated by TCRdb to the early 2020s). Looking at the study overall: The study collected 130 to 150 blood samples from approximately 32 consecutive transplant recipients and their related donors. Recruitment of patients ran from 2015 to early 2017, and follow-up continued until late 2020 or until death. Study-wide findings and limitations: Donor and pretransplant recipient Inverse Simpson Index values predicted broader posttransplant TCR repertoire diversity. The sample size was limited and the cells went unsorted, which meant the CD4 and CD8 repertoire contributions could not be told apart. Overlap with donor repertoires was found for only a small fraction of recipient repertoires, with over 95% found to appear de novo at the given depth. After transplant, TCR diversity in recipients dropped, and pathologically expanded clonotypes climbed progressively between day 30 and day 180.

This clone was seen more than once but under ten times. The specificity of this receptor is unknown. At one end, the junction sequence differs from germline, possibly due to a read error. The CDR3 runs 12 amino acids, cysteine and phenylalanine included. The entry retains the CDR3 DNA only, 36 bases that are in frame from base 1. CDR1 SGDLS and CDR2 YYNGEE were looked up in the germline V gene. What this sample's time point label stands for: 180 days after allo-HCT. Blood from recipients was drawn roughly 28 days before transplant, then again at days 30, 100 and 180 after transplant. Nuclei Lysis Solution was used to extract genomic DNA from fresh or cryopreserved unfractionated peripheral blood mononuclear cells. The immunoSEQ assay, a bias-controlled multiplex PCR using V- and J-specific primers, was used to amplify TCR beta CDR3 regions from genomic DNA. In a second PCR step, the CDR3 amplicons were tagged with a proprietary barcode plus Illumina adapter sequences. An Illumina MiSeq instrument was used for sequencing of the CDR3 libraries. Per the authors' processing: Export and quality control were done with immunoSEQ Analyzer 3.0, while downstream analyses used R Bioconductor and Immunarch. Only productive rearrangements within the normalized downsampled data set were used in the calculation of repertoire metrics. Clonotypes larger than 5 templates in the normalized cohort were defined as pathologically expanded. Repertoire diversity was measured with the Inverse Simpson Index. CMV-specificity analyses were carried out on the non-normalized data set to capture all clonotypes. Held by TCRdb, this immuneACCESS table contains in-frame sequences only and omits some clones. Under half of the omission traces to an unresolved V gene where checked; the cause of the rest is unknown. The V and J calls and clone size were taken over from that table, and D and trimming were inferred from the DNA. This sample comprises over 8,000 clones, 60% to 80% of them detected only once. The top ten constitute roughly 45% of the sample.

This specimen consisted of peripheral blood mononuclear cells, obtained 180 days after allogeneic stem cell transplant. This chain is built from TRBV9 and TRBJ1-2; the D region possibly corresponds to TRBD1 (5 bases align). This TCR came from a female patient aged 50-59 years who had an allogeneic stem cell transplant from a related donor, so the T cells may come from the graft donor. Some clones in this sample may be carry-over from other donors' samples. Here is the DNA: TGTGCCAGCAGCCTCCGACAGCGGTACCCCTACTTC. This is translated as CASSLRQRYPYF.